This entry features one TCR beta chain sequence. Its target is unknown. The data belong to a study of regulatory T cells in long-lasting Graves disease. Findings of the study overall: Relative to newly diagnosed Graves' patients, persistent ones had lower TCR diversity.

Specified time point: newly diagnosed GD, antithyroid drugs for less than 3 months. TCR sequences were obtained from RNA taken from PBMCs. The germline CDR1 and CDR2 sequences are KGHSH and LQKENI. V was pared by 3 bases and J by 1 base, with 15 bases between. The CDR3 covers 16 residues. Libraries of TCR beta came from iRepertoire HTBI primers plus Arm-PCR of CDR3 regions. TCRdb ran MiXCR on the multiplex PCR reads and lists one entry per CDR3 protein. The data contain some 450,000 distinct CDR3 sequences, less than 20% of them singletons. These data were also reused for a study on T cells in Graves' hyperthyroidism and ophthalmopathy. That study reports: TCR CDR3 underwent first-round RT-PCR with the HTBI primer set.

The sequenced sample was peripheral blood mononuclear cells (PBMCs), obtained at new diagnosis, from a patient treated with antithyroid drugs. V and J are TRBV18 and TRBJ1-1; D gene unclear. This TCR came from a woman in her twenties or thirties with Graves disease. CDR3 amino acids: CASSPAPKGTNTEAFF. For the CDR3, the DNA is TGTGCCAGCTCACCGGCGCCGAAGGGTACGAACACTGAAGCTTTCTTT.